The subject of this entry is one TCR beta chain. The clone's antigen remains unknown. No per-base quality is available; no much larger clone lies one base away. This specimen belongs to a study of blood T cell repertoires in COVID-19 (dated by TCRdb to the early 2020s). As for the study more broadly: Collaborator samples came from the United States, Italy and Spain and covered acute and convalescent phases of COVID-19. Samples came from the ongoing ImmuneRACE study (first 160 participants) plus 1,254 subjects from 6 global collaborators. Where available, HLA class I and class II types were obtained from metadata supplied by the sample provider rather than from assay-based typing. The prospective study material was composed of cDNA or gDNA derived from T cells, B-cell-depleted T cells, or PBMCs. Deeply sampled blood TCRbeta repertoires from subjects exposed to, actively infected with, or recovered from COVID-19 were included in the dataset. The repertoires were released in a freely available public database meant as a resource for research on the immune response to SARS-CoV-2. A de-identified subject ID, COVID-19 status, age in years and sex were almost always included in the sample metadata. Broader findings and caveats from the paper: Clinical and demographic metadata were provided uncurated, with the amount varying by source and participant.

Collaborating institutions collected whole blood in K2EDTA tubes following their own protocols. For TCRbeta analysis, collaborator samples were shipped as frozen whole blood, as isolated PBMCs, or as DNA extracted from either sample type. TCRbeta CDR3 regions were amplified from genomic DNA by means of the immunoSEQ Assay, a bias-controlled multiplex PCR. On the study's bioinformatics: Nucleated cell counts per sample were estimated from amplification of reference gene primers within the assay. Sequence reads were collapsed and filtered to measure the absolute abundance of every unique TCRbeta CDR3 rearrangement. For each sample, productive Simpson clonality was calculated as the square root of Simpson's diversity index across productive rearrangements. As stored in TCRdb, this immuneACCESS dataset retains in-frame rearrangements with V and J assigned. A fraction of the clones does not appear; measured against another copy, unresolved V genes explain less than half of the discrepancy, and the remainder lacks a known reason. The V and J calls and clone size come from that table; D and trimming were worked out from the DNA. The sample table records roughly 190,000 clones; about 88% of these occur just once. The top ten clonotypes cover about an eighth of the sample.

The sequenced sample was peripheral blood. This sequence was found in a young man with active or convalescent COVID-19.

The DNA reads as follows: TGTGCAAGTCGCCTCCGGGACAGGGGACGCCCATACACCGGGGAGCTGTTTTTT. Its translation is CASRLRDRGRPYTGELFF. The rearranged segments are TRBV12-2 and TRBJ2-2; the table's D call, TRBD1, was not checked against the DNA. TRBV12-2 is noted as a pseudogene. From the cysteine up to the phenylalanine, the CDR3 has a length of 18 residues. Only the CDR3 DNA is retained, 54 bases long and in frame from the first base.